This T cell receptor (beta chain) was observed in a study of blood T cell repertoires in COVID-19. On the study more broadly: From the United States, Italy and Spain came samples of acute and convalescent COVID-19. T cells, B-cell-depleted T cells, or PBMCs provided the cDNA or gDNA that served as material.

As handled by the study authors: Estimation of nucleated cell counts was performed using reference gene primer amplification. Using immunoSEQ multiplex PCR, the repertoire was profiled, and TCRdb retains in-frame clones only, with some absent. Clone size and V and J calls were adopted from that table, with D and trimming inferred from the DNA. The repertoire includes over 100,000 clones, roughly 91% of them detected once, and around 5.8% sits in the top ten. Material: peripheral blood. The receptor's source is a human donor in a cohort sampled during active COVID-19.

The CDR3 loop is CASTRNSPLHF. For the CDR3, the DNA is TGTGCCAGCACCCGGAATTCACCCCTCCACTTT. The rearrangement links TRBV6-6 to TRBJ1-6; D unresolved. The CDR3 consists of 11 residues. Germline V lookup: CDR1 MNHNY, CDR2 SVGAGI (reference sequence). V gave up 7 bases and J gave up 7 bases, with 5 bases separating them.